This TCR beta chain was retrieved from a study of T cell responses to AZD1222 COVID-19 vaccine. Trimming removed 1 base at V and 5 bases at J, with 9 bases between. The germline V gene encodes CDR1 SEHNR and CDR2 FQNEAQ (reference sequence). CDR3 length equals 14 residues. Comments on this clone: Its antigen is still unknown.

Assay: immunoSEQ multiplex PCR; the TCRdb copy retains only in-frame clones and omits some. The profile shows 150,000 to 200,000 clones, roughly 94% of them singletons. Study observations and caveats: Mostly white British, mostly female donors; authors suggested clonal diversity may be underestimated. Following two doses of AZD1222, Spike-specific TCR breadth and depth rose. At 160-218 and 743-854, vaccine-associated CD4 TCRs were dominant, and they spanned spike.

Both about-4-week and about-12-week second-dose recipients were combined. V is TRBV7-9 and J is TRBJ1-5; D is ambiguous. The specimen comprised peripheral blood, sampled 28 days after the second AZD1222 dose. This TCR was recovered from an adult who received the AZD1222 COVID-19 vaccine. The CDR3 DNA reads TGTGCCAGCAGCTTAGATCCCCCTTATCAGCCCCAGCATTTT. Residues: CASSLDPPYQPQHF.